This is a list of T cell receptor beta chains from one sample in a study of blood T cell repertoires in COVID-19. Using immunoSEQ multiplex PCR, the repertoire was profiled, and TCRdb retains in-frame clones only, with some absent. The top ten hold 3% to 4% of the sample, which has 240,000 or so clones, about 90% seen once. The material sequenced was PBMCs or T cells enriched from blood (not recorded which). These receptors were taken from a middle-aged woman with acute COVID-19. The CDR3 runs from the conserved cysteine through the conserved F or W. D genes are given only for firm matches. Only part of the rows carry a size: once, few, many, or a class if the clone is expanded.

d_call,v_call,j_call,cdr3_length,clone_size,cdr3_aa,cdr3_nt
NA,TRBV5-6,TRBJ2-3,16,NA,CASSLGQILSTDTQYF,TGTGCCAGCAGCTTGGGACAGATCCTCAGCACAGATACGCAGTATTTT
TRBD1,TRBV24-1,TRBJ1-1,13,NA,CATATGEDTEAFF,TGTGCCACAGCCACAGGGGAGGACACTGAAGCTTTCTTT
NA,TRBV25-1,TRBJ2-7,15,NA,CASSQTEMISYEQYF,TGTGCCAGCAGTCAAACAGAGATGATCTCCTACGAGCAGTACTTC
TRBD1,TRBV5-1,TRBJ1-6,13,few,CASRDRENSPLHF,TGCGCCAGCCGGGACAGGGAAAATTCACCCCTCCACTTT
TRBD2,TRBV5-1,TRBJ2-1,15,NA,CARSLASGGRGEQFF,TGCGCCCGCAGCTTGGCGAGCGGGGGGAGGGGTGAGCAGTTCTTC
TRBD2,TRBV5-8,TRBJ2-3,14,NA,CASSRLAGADTQYF,TGTGCCAGCAGCCGACTAGCGGGAGCGGATACGCAGTATTTT
TRBD2,TRBV5-4,TRBJ2-1,16,NA,CASSLAGDLIVGEQFF,TGTGCCAGCAGCCTAGCGGGAGATCTAATCGTGGGTGAGCAGTTCTTC
NA,TRBV6-5,TRBJ2-3,14,NA,CASSRRGGTDTQYF,TGTGCCAGCAGTCGGAGGGGAGGCACAGATACGCAGTATTTT
TRBD1,TRBV11-2,TRBJ2-7,15,NA,CASRRTRDRSYEQYF,TGTGCCAGCAGACGTACCCGGGACAGATCCTACGAGCAGTACTTC
NA,TRBV2,TRBJ1-2,15,NA,CASSEQRGGVHGYTF,TGTGCCAGCAGTGAACAGCGTGGAGGGGTCCATGGCTACACCTTC
NA,TRBV2,TRBJ2-2,17,NA,CASTWSRTLGNTGELFF,TGTGCCAGCACATGGTCTAGGACACTTGGGAACACCGGGGAGCTGTTTTTT
NA,TRBV19,TRBJ1-3,15,NA,CASSRLGFSGNTIYF,TGTGCCAGTAGTCGACTCGGATTCTCTGGAAACACCATATATTTT
NA,TRBV23-1,TRBJ1-1,14,NA,CASSHPKRYTEAFF,TGCGCCAGCAGTCACCCTAAACGGTACACTGAAGCTTTCTTT
TRBD1,TRBV5-8,TRBJ2-1,15,NA,CASSLGQGRRNEQFF,TGTGCCAGCAGCTTGGGACAGGGGAGGCGCAATGAGCAGTTCTTC
TRBD2,TRBV7-8,TRBJ2-3,14,NA,CASSISGSTDTQYF,TGTGCCAGCAGCATTAGCGGGAGCACAGATACGCAGTATTTT
TRBD2,TRBV18,TRBJ2-3,16,NA,CASSPRTSGSGDTQYF,TGTGCCAGCTCACCCAGGACTAGCGGGAGCGGAGATACGCAGTATTTT
NA,TRBV25-1,TRBJ2-7,13,NA,CASSEWGRREQYF,TGTGCCAGCAGTGAATGGGGGCGCCGCGAGCAGTACTTC
TRBD2,TRBV19,TRBJ2-2,15,NA,CASSGTSVGPGELFF,TGTGCCAGTAGTGGTACTAGCGTTGGGCCCGGGGAGCTGTTTTTT
TRBD1,TRBV5-1,TRBJ2-5,15,NA,CASSADRDRQETQYF,TGCGCCAGCAGCGCGGACAGGGATCGGCAAGAGACCCAGTACTTC
NA,TRBV4-2,TRBJ2-3,18,NA,CASSQDLGGGERTDTQYF,TGTGCCAGCAGCCAAGATCTGGGGGGAGGTGAACGCACAGATACGCAGTATTTT
NA,TRBV5-1,TRBJ2-5,16,few,CASSTGQRGFQETQYF,TGCGCCAGCAGCACTGGACAGAGGGGATTCCAAGAGACCCAGTACTTC
NA,TRBV15,TRBJ1-3,14,NA,CATAPGTPGNTIYF,TGTGCCACCGCCCCCGGGACACCTGGAAACACCATATATTTT
NA,TRBV27,TRBJ2-3,18,NA,CASSSFPTDWLGTDTQYF,TGTGCCAGCAGTTCCTTCCCCACTGACTGGTTGGGTACAGATACGCAGTATTTT
TRBD1,TRBV4-1,TRBJ1-2,16,NA,CASSQGSRQGDYGYTF,TGCGCCAGCAGCCAAGGAAGCCGGCAGGGGGACTATGGCTACACCTTC
TRBD2,TRBV7-3,TRBJ2-1,16,NA,CASSSRGRSSYNEQFF,TGTGCCAGCAGCTCCCGCGGGAGGAGCTCCTACAATGAGCAGTTCTTC
TRBD1,TRBV15,TRBJ1-1,17,few,CATSREGGQGAVTEAFF,TGTGCCACCAGCAGAGAAGGCGGACAGGGGGCGGTCACTGAAGCTTTCTTT
TRBD1,TRBV27,TRBJ2-7,15,few,CASSLTDRGPVEQYF,TGTGCCAGCAGTTTAACGGACAGGGGGCCGGTCGAGCAGTACTTC
TRBD2,TRBV3-1/TRBV3-2,TRBJ2-1,16,NA,CASSGRASGSYNEQFF,TGTGCCAGTAGTGGGAGGGCCTCGGGGTCCTACAATGAGCAGTTCTTC
TRBD1,TRBV7-9,TRBJ2-2,15,NA,CASSFLQGYGGELFF,TGTGCCAGCAGCTTCTTACAGGGGTATGGCGGGGAGCTGTTTTTT
NA,TRBV5-1,TRBJ1-1,13,NA,CASSPGAQIEAFF,TGCGCCAGCAGCCCAGGGGCGCAAATTGAAGCTTTCTTT
NA,TRBV7-8,TRBJ2-2,15,NA,CASSLVTSHTGELFF,TGTGCCAGCAGCTTAGTTACTTCTCACACCGGGGAGCTGTTTTTT
TRBD1,TRBV18,TRBJ1-5,17,NA,CASSPPYRGRGNQPQHF,TGTGCCAGCTCACCACCATACAGGGGGCGCGGCAATCAGCCCCAGCATTTT
NA,TRBV19,TRBJ2-3,16,NA,CASSISLDSSTDTQYF,TGTGCCAGTAGTATCTCCCTCGACAGCAGCACAGATACGCAGTATTTT
NA,TRBV3-1/TRBV3-2,TRBJ2-7,14,NA,CASSQDGQGYEQYF,TGTGCCAGCAGCCAAGACGGCCAGGGTTACGAGCAGTACTTC
NA,TRBV21-1,TRBJ2-7,14,once,CATPNGQVPDEQYF,TGTGCCACCCCGAATGGACAGGTCCCGGACGAGCAGTACTTC
TRBD1,TRBV19,TRBJ1-1,14,NA,CASSIGQVNTEAFF,TGTGCCAGTAGTATCGGACAGGTTAACACTGAAGCTTTCTTT
TRBD1,TRBV19,TRBJ1-3,15,once,CASSTVQGTGNTIYF,TGTGCCAGTAGTACGGTACAGGGGACTGGAAACACCATATATTTT
NA,TRBV27,TRBJ1-1,13,NA,CASSLSARTEAFF,TGTGCCAGCAGTTTATCGGCTCGCACTGAAGCTTTCTTT
TRBD2,TRBV2,TRBJ2-7,15,NA,CASSVLLAGPYEQYF,TGTGCCAGCAGTGTATTGCTAGCGGGACCCTACGAGCAGTACTTC
NA,TRBV19,TRBJ1-1,12,NA,CASSMGRTEAFF,TGTGCCAGTAGTATGGGGCGCACTGAAGCTTTCTTT